These 28 T cell receptor beta chains originate from one sample sequenced in a study of T cells in Graves' hyperthyroidism and ophthalmopathy. The CDR3 regions of TCR beta were amplified from RNA transcripts. The HTBI primer set drove a first-round RT-PCR of the TCR CDR3. TCRdb reanalysed the multiplex PCR reads using MiXCR and keeps one entry per CDR3 protein. Seen here are fewer than 600,000 distinct CDR3 sequences, around 14% observed once, and the top ten hold less than 20%. Sequenced input: blood. The receptors stem from a woman younger than 30 with Graves' hyperthyroidism.

This clonotype appeared a few times. This chain joins TRBV6-6 and TRBJ2-7, with D maybe TRBD1 (5 bases). The V and J ends lost 0 bases and 5 bases respectively, with 11 bases between them. The germline CDR1 and CDR2 sequences are MNHNY and SVGAGI (reference sequence). The CDR3 consists of 14 residues. CDR3 protein: CASSYSTVVDEQYF. In DNA, the CDR3 is TGTGCCAGCAGTTACTCGACAGTGGTCGACGAGCAGTACTTC.

This chain uses TRBV2 with TRBJ2-3; D perhaps matches TRBD2 (6 bases). The CDR3 spans 12 residues. Germline lookup yields CDR1 SNHLY and CDR2 FYNNEI. V dropped 8 bases and J dropped 2 bases, with 8 bases sitting between them. The CDR3 spells CASGRNTDTQYF. The CDR3 DNA follows: TGTGCCAGCGGGAGGAACACAGATACGCAGTATTTT.

This clonotype has a handful of counts. The gene calls are TRBV13 and TRBJ2-7; TRBD1 matches 9 bases. The CDR3 contains 14 residues. Germline V gene lookup returns CDR1 PRHDT and CDR2 FYEKMQ (reference sequence). J lost 3 bases, V lost 5 bases, and 5 bases had no gene match. The CDR3 loop reads CASSTRTGVYEQYV. CDR3 coding DNA: TGTGCCAGCAGCACCAGGACAGGGGTCTACGAGCAGTACGTC.

This clonotype was recorded at least ten times. The rearrangement joins TRBV18 to TRBJ2-3; 7 nucleotides match TRBD1. This CDR3 contains 14 residues. Germline values: CDR1 KGHSH, CDR2 LQKENI. The V and J ends lost 1 base and 3 bases, in that order; junction bases with no gene match: 1. Here the CDR3 DNA reads TGTGCCAGCTCACCACGGGACAGAACAGATACGCAGTATTTT. This codes for CASSPRDRTDTQYF. Complete variable domain (other parts from reference TRBV18 and TRBJ2-3): NAGVMQNPRHLVRRRGQEARLRCSPMKGHSHVYWYRQLPEEGLKFMVYLQKENIIDESGMPKERFSAEFPKEGPSILRIQQVVRGDSAAYFCASSPRDRTDTQYFGPGTRLTVL.

This clonotype showed up just a few times. CDR3 sequence (DNA): TGTGCCAGCAGACCGACAGGGGTAGAGACCCAGTACTTC. Encoded protein: CASRPTGVETQYF. This chain uses TRBV6-2 or TRBV6-3 with TRBJ2-5, with 8 bases that match TRBD1. The CDR3 has 13 residues. After removal of 6 bases from V and 4 bases from J, the junction contained 4 bases not matched to a gene. Germline loops: CDR1 MNHEY, CDR2 SVGEGT.

This clonotype was recorded at least ten times. V and J are TRBV15 and TRBJ2-7, with D unresolved. Trimming pared 0 bases from V and 3 bases from J, leaving 6 bases between. There are 13 residues in the CDR3. Looked up from germline, CDR1 is LNHNV and CDR2 is YYDKDF (reference sequence). CDR3 nucleotide sequence: TGTGCCACCAGCAGAGATCCCCGCTACGAGCAGTACGTC. Its translation is CATSRDPRYEQYV.

The table lists this clonotype with a few counts. The rearrangement joins TRBV10-1 to TRBJ2-1, with TRBD2 identical over 10 bases. CDR1 and CDR2 (germline): WNHNN, SYGVQD (reference sequence). The CDR3 extends over 16 amino acids. The V gene end was trimmed by 0 bases and the J gene end by 6 bases; junction bases not matched to a gene: 5. CDR3 region: CASSESMLAGVNEQFF. The DNA of the CDR3 is TGCGCCAGCAGTGAGTCGATGCTAGCGGGAGTCAATGAGCAGTTCTTC.

This clonotype was recorded only once. The V and J genes are TRBV29-1 and TRBJ1-3; a possible D gene is TRBD1 (6 bases). Germline V gives CDR1 SQVTM, CDR2 ANQGSEA. The CDR3 has 15 amino acids. Trimming took 4 bases from V and 0 from J, leaving 13 bases between them. This CDR3 reads CSVVSGTRSGNTIYF. The CDR3 DNA is TGCAGCGTTGTGTCTGGGACACGCTCTGGAAACACCATATATTTT.

This chain links TRBV5-1 with TRBJ2-5; D gene ambiguous. There are 17 residues in the CDR3. V was cut by 0 bases and J by 0 bases, with 15 bases left in between. Germline CDR1 and CDR2: SGHRS and YFSETQ. CDR3 loop: CASSLGAGGLDQETQYF. Written as DNA, the CDR3 is TGCGCCAGCAGCTTGGGGGCCGGTGGGCTAGACCAAGAGACCCAGTACTTC. The full variable domain, its missing parts supplied by reference TRBV5-1 and TRBJ2-5, is KAGVTQTPRYLIKTRGQQVTLSCSPISGHRSVSWYQQTPGQGLQFLFEYFSETQRNKGNFPGRFSGRQFSNSRSEMNVSTLELGDSALYLCASSLGAGGLDQETQYFGPGTRLLVL.

This clonotype showed up just a few times. The junction does not match germline at one end; this may be a read error. The CDR3 DNA reads TGCGCCAGCAGATTGGACAGGGGAAGCTATGGCTACACCTTC. This encodes CASRLDRGSYGYTF. The chain uses TRBV5-1 and TRBJ1-2; TRBD1 aligns across 9 bases. Looked up from germline, CDR1 is SGHRS and CDR2 is YFSETQ. The CDR3 covers 14 residues.

This clonotype was seen ten or more times. The chain combines TRBV18 with TRBJ2-3; D is unresolved. This CDR3 has 16 residues. CDR1 is KGHSH and CDR2 is LQKENI in the germline V gene. V was pared by 0 bases and J by 0 bases, with 10 bases between. DNA for the CDR3: TGTGCCAGCTCACCACCGCGAGTCCCTAGCACAGATACGCAGTATTTT. It yields the protein CASSPPRVPSTDTQYF.

The rearrangement uses TRBV14 and TRBJ2-1; 10 nucleotides line up with TRBD2. The CDR3 consists of 15 residues. Germline values: CDR1 SGHDN, CDR2 FVKESK. V shed 4 bases and J 10 bases; nucleotides not matched to a gene: 10. This CDR3 reads CASSPSGRALKEQFF. CDR3 DNA: TGTGCCAGCAGCCCGAGCGGGAGGGCCTTAAAGGAGCAGTTCTTC.

This clonotype was counted a few times. The chain combines TRBV19 with TRBJ2-7; 8 nucleotides match TRBD2. In germline, CDR1 is LNHDA, CDR2 SQIVND (reference sequence). V dropped 7 bases and J dropped 4; count of bases not matched to a gene: 12. This CDR3 comprises 15 residues. CDR3 amino acids: CASTPGGGSGYEQYF. The CDR3 nucleotides are TGTGCCAGTACCCCCGGCGGGGGGAGTGGATACGAGCAGTACTTC. Together with reference TRBV19 and TRBJ2-7, the CDR3 gives the full variable domain: DGGITQSPKYLFRKEGQNVTLSCEQNLNHDAMYWYRQDPGQGLRLIYYSQIVNDFQKGDIAEGYSVSREKKESFPLTVTSAQKNPTAFYLCASTPGGGSGYEQYFGPGTRLTVT.

Ten or more counts support this clonotype. The CDR3 region is CASSLGRDRDYGYTF. In DNA form, the CDR3 reads TGTGCCAGCAGCCTGGGACGAGACCGGGACTATGGCTACACCTTC. The V and J genes are TRBV7-2 and TRBJ1-2; D may be TRBD1 (5 bases). Per germline, CDR1 SGHTA and CDR2 FQGNSA. The CDR3 is made up of 15 amino acids. Between the trimmed V and J ends, which lost 5 bases and 3 bases, there was a span of 16 bases.

The V and J genes are TRBV4-1 and TRBJ2-3, with 9 bases lining up with TRBD2. Looked up from germline, CDR1 is MGHRA and CDR2 is YSYEKL. The junction had 4 bases not matched to a gene; V was cut back by 1 base and J by 5 bases. This CDR3 has 15 amino acids. CDR3 nucleotide sequence: TGCGCCAGCAGCCAAGTAGCGGGAGTTGTAGATACGCAGTATTTT. Residues: CASSQVAGVVDTQYF.

This chain joins TRBV4-1 and TRBJ2-3; 11 nucleotides line up with TRBD1. Unmatched junction bases numbered 4, after V lost 3 bases and J lost 14 bases. Per germline, CDR1 MGHRA and CDR2 YSYEKL. CDR3 length: 12 residues. CDR3 residues: CASSHPGTGGYF. The CDR3 bases are TGCGCCAGCAGCCACCCCGGGACAGGGGGGTATTTT.

The genes are TRBV12-3 or TRBV12-4 and TRBJ1-5, with D maybe TRBD1 (5 bases). Deletions cut 6 bases from V and 0 bases from J, with 18 bases between. This CDR3 is built from 17 residues. As DNA, the CDR3 is TGTGCCAGCAGGACAACCGGGGACGGAAATAGCAATCAGCCCCAGCATTTT. It translates to CASRTTGDGNSNQPQHF.

This clonotype was recorded many times. The CDR3 loop reads CASSFWDLAGANEKLFF. The CDR3 nucleotides read TGTGCCAGCAGTTTTTGGGACCTGGCTGGGGCGAATGAAAAACTGTTTTTT. The chain is built from TRBV12-3 or TRBV12-4 and TRBJ1-4; possible D gene TRBD1, 5 bases. The CDR3 sequence is 17 residues long. V was shortened by 3 bases and J by 5 bases, with 19 bases between the two germline ends.

This clonotype has more than one count but fewer than ten. The chain uses TRBV20-1 and TRBJ2-5; maybe TRBD1 (6 bases). Germline V gene sequence: CDR1 DFQATT, CDR2 SNEGSKA (reference sequence). There are 12 residues in the CDR3. The V gene lost 1 base and the J gene lost 9 bases, with 12 bases spanning the gap. CDR3 coding DNA: TGCAGTGCTAGAGGGGACCCAGGGGCCCAGTACTTC. It yields the protein CSARGDPGAQYF.

At least ten counts were recorded for this clonotype. V usage is TRBV5-1 and J usage is TRBJ1-2; D might be TRBD1 (5 bases). Per the germline V gene, CDR1 is SGHRS and CDR2 is YFSETQ. The CDR3 has 14 residues. V was clipped by 0 bases and J by 2 bases, with 8 bases between them. The CDR3: CASSLDRLNYGYTF. CDR3 DNA: TGCGCCAGCAGCTTGGACAGGCTAAACTATGGCTACACCTTC.

There are many counts of this clonotype. Germline and junction disagree at one end, which may indicate a read error. The chain employs TRBV6-6 and TRBJ2-7; D is unclear. In germline, CDR1 is MNHNY, CDR2 SVGAGI (reference sequence). There are 12 residues in the CDR3. As DNA, the CDR3 is TGTGCCAGCAGCTACTCGGACGGGGAGCAGTACTTC. Its translation: CASSYSDGEQYF.

This clonotype came up a few times. V gene TRBV27 combines with J gene TRBJ2-2; the D gene is possibly TRBD1 (5 bases). The CDR3 is 14 amino acids. Germline V gives CDR1 MNHEY, CDR2 SMNVEV (reference sequence). V was trimmed by 4 bases and J by 3 bases, leaving 9 bases between them. CDR3 in amino acids: CASSSDRYTGELFF. The CDR3 DNA follows: TGTGCCAGCAGTTCCGACAGATACACCGGGGAGCTGTTTTTT.

CDR3 in amino acids: CASSSLGGRADNSNQPQHF. The CDR3 DNA reads as TGTGCCAGCAGCTCCTTGGGGGGCAGGGCCGATAATAGCAATCAGCCCCAGCATTTT. This rearrangement joins TRBV11-2 to TRBJ1-5; maybe TRBD1 (6 bases). This CDR3 contains 19 residues. Trimming pared 4 bases from V and 0 bases from J, leaving 22 bases between. CDR1 and CDR2 (germline): SGHAT, FQNNGV.

As concerns this clonotype: This may come from a read error, since a much larger clone is one base off. The rearrangement joins TRBV6-5 to TRBJ2-7; 7 bases line up with TRBD2. Germline CDR1 MNHEY, CDR2 SVGAGI. After removal of 0 bases from V and 3 bases from J, the junction contained 5 bases not matched to a gene. The CDR3 runs 15 residues. In nucleotides, the CDR3 is TGTGCCAGCAGTTACTCCGGGGGGACCGACTACGAGCAGTACTTC. This translates into CASSYSGGTDYEQYF.

The chain is built from TRBV4-1 and TRBJ2-1; 12 nucleotides agree with TRBD2. The CDR3 has 17 residues. Germline CDR1 reads MGHRA; CDR2 reads YSYEKL. J was trimmed by 8 bases and V by 0 bases; bases with no gene match: 8. The CDR3 coding sequence is TGCGCCAGCAGCCAAGATAGCCTAGCGGGAGGGCCCCATGAGCAGTTCTTC. Translated: CASSQDSLAGGPHEQFF.

This sequence joins TRBV7-3 and TRBJ2-1; D may be TRBD2 (5 bases). Per germline, CDR1 SGHTA and CDR2 FQGTGA. V was clipped by 5 bases and J by 4 bases, with 15 bases between them. The CDR3 has 15 residues. As DNA, the CDR3 is TGTGCCAGCAGCCTGCGGGCTTCGGGATACAATGAGCAGTTCTTC. Protein product: CASSLRASGYNEQFF.

A few counts support this clonotype. The chain employs TRBV5-1 and TRBJ2-3; maybe TRBD2 (6 bases). The germline V and J ends were trimmed by 4 bases and 4 bases, with 19 bases remaining between them. This CDR3 contains 16 residues. Per the germline V gene, CDR1 is SGHRS and CDR2 is YFSETQ. The CDR3 DNA reads TGCGCCAGCAGCCCCCCCCGACGGGAGACGTCAGATACGCAGTATTTT. Amino acid sequence: CASSPPRRETSDTQYF.

This clonotype was observed a handful of times. V gene TRBV5-1 combines with J gene TRBJ1-2, with no clear D. Germline CDR1 is SGHRS and CDR2 is YFSETQ. This CDR3 is 16 amino acids long. V dropped 2 bases and J dropped 7 bases, with 21 bases sitting between them. CDR3 coding DNA: TGCGCCAGCAGCTTCAAGGAATTTCGTGTATACTCTGGCTACACCTTC. This encodes CASSFKEFRVYSGYTF.